This TCR beta chain was profiled in a study of molecular identifiers for immune sequencing clone quantification. Study-level points and caveats: In CMV-specific effectors, clones above 20 copies held over 98% of molecules; naive, under 1%. With a barcode shared among identical TCR molecules, highly expanded clone sizes could be underestimated. Spiked TCR RNA from one Jurkat cell reportedly showed up when mixed among around 1 million naive cells.

Sorted cell numbers of about 18,000 to 1,000,000, with 10%, 30% or 50% RNA, served as input for naive CD8 libraries. This clonotype was picked up many times. The antigen remains undetermined. The germline CDR1 and CDR2 sequences are MNHEY and SMNVEV (reference sequence). This CDR3 comprises 15 residues. Trimming removed 0 bases at V and 2 bases at J, with 9 bases between. A single record per CDR3 protein comes from TCRdb applying MiXCR to the PCR reads. The data show approximately 500,000 distinct CDR3 sequences, with 20% to 25% seen just once and more than 0.8% held by the top ten. The source is a human donor in good health. Some libraries in this study had Jurkat cell RNA spiked in. The specimen sequenced was naive CD8+ T cells from blood, with Jurkat cell RNA spiked in. Subset given: FACS-sorted CD8+CD4-CCR7+CD45RA+ naive T cells. The chain uses TRBV27 and TRBJ2-3; D is ambiguous. The CDR3 nucleotides are TGTGCCAGCAGTTTATCTTGGCCTTACACAGATACGCAGTATTTT. Protein sequence: CASSLSWPYTDTQYF.